This TCR beta chain comes out of a study of shared T cell receptors in the human thymus. This CDR3 is built from 12 residues. Here immunoSEQ multiplex PCR was the method, and the copy in TCRdb shows in-frame clones only, minus some. The repertoire holds approximately 660,000 clones, with around 87% as singletons. The sample was also linked to a second study, of human thymus T cells. This second study says: Finnish infants who were healthy and having corrective surgery for congenital heart defects made up the donors. Resections from corrective heart surgery provided thymus tissue. There appeared to be biased usage of V and J genes in thymic and blood repertoires. Highly overlapping thymic repertoires among unrelated individuals were reported in related research.

This clonotype was obtained from a boy in the first two years of life with a congenital heart defect. Sequencing used thymocytes. The chain has TRBV21-1 and TRBJ2-7; TRBD1 is the table's D call and was not checked against the DNA. TRBV21-1 is termed a pseudogene. As DNA, the CDR3 is TGTGCCAGCACCGAGGGCCCGGGACAGCGGCACTTC. This translates into CASTEGPGQRHF.